The source of this T cell receptor beta chain is a study of T-cell reconstitution after alpha-beta-depleted transplantation in children. A library of TCRbeta sequences, prepared with unique molecular identifiers, was generated. TCRdb called the PCR reads again in MiXCR, with one record for every CDR3 protein. The top ten clones hold 3.3% of a sample with about 540,000 distinct CDR3 sequences, about 17% of them seen once. V shed 3 bases and J shed 9 bases, with 12 bases lying between them. The CDR3 totals 13 residues. Per germline, CDR1 MDHEN and CDR2 SYDVKM. This clonotype was seen more than once but under ten times.

The clonotype was recovered from a human donor who donated a stem cell graft to a child with acute lymphoblastic leukemia. The sequencing here drew on PBMCs from the stem cell graft donor, taken from the stem cell graft. This sequence joins TRBV28 and TRBJ2-1; D is perhaps TRBD1 or TRBD2 (6 bases each). The CDR3 DNA reads TGTGCCAGCAGTTTCCGGGGGCGGAGTGAGCAGTTCTTC. This gives the protein CASSFRGRSEQFF.